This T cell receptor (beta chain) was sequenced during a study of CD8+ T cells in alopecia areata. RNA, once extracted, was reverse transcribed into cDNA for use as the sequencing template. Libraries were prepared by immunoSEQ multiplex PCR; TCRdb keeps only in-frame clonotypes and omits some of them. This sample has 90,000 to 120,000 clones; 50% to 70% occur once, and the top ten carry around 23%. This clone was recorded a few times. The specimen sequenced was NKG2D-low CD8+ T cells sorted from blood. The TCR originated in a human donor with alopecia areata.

This CDR3 reads CASSLNSHTNTEAFF. Written as DNA, the CDR3 is TGTGCCAGCAGCTTAAACTCCCATACGAACACTGAAGCTTTCTTT. This sequence joins TRBV7-9 and TRBJ1-1, with unresolved D. The CDR3 is made up of 15 amino acids. V lost 2 bases and J 1 base, leaving 11 bases between the germline ends. Per germline, CDR1 SEHNR and CDR2 FQNEAQ (reference sequence). Full variable domain (rest looked up from reference TRBV7-9 and TRBJ1-1): DTGVSQNPRHKITKRGQNVTFRCDPISEHNRLYWYRQTLGQGPEFLTYFQNEAQLEKSRLLSDRFSAERPKGSFSTLEIQRTEQGDSAMYLCASSLNSHTNTEAFFGQGTRLTVV.